This T cell receptor (beta chain) originates from a study of early T cells in non-severe SARS-CoV-2 infection. Turning to the study itself: It was bulk RNA from unsorted whole blood that was sequenced, and the chains were unpaired.

Many counts were recorded for this clonotype. Its specificity is unknown. Researchers tagged individual cDNA molecules with unique molecular identifiers. TCRdb re-called the 5' RACE reads with MiXCR, one entry per CDR3 protein. The sample contains 75,000 to 90,000 distinct CDR3 sequences, around 6% of which appear only once. Germline lookup yields CDR1 SGHRS and CDR2 YFSETQ. The CDR3 contains 16 residues. V shed 1 base and J shed 0 bases, with 13 bases lying between them. Study findings and constraints: The VDJdb matching leaned toward anti-spike CD8 responses and overlooked private and CD4 specificities.

The TCR comes from an adult who was a healthcare worker with PCR-confirmed SARS-CoV-2 infection or an uninfected control (not recorded which). Material for sequencing was whole blood. The rearrangement joins TRBV5-1 to TRBJ1-2, with D perhaps matching TRBD1 (6 bases). CDR3 nucleotides: TGCGCCAGCAGCTTGATTTTTGGGGGCGCTAACTATGGCTACACCTTC. As protein: CASSLIFGGANYGYTF.